This T cell receptor (beta chain) is from a study of T-cell memory formation after mild COVID-19. One entry per CDR3 protein, called by TCRdb with MiXCR from the 5' RACE reads. The sample records approximately 60,000 distinct CDR3 sequences, roughly 9.9% being singletons. This clonotype was seen more than once but under ten times. Germline loops: CDR1 LGHNA, CDR2 YSLEER. The CDR3 spans 12 residues. Trimming removed 3 bases from V and 3 bases from J, with 5 bases in between. This chain uses TRBV4-3 with TRBJ1-2; D is unclear. Specimen: PBMCs or a T cell subset sorted from them (not recorded which). The receptor comes from a man aged 18 to 29 who had mild COVID-19 (a few samples of this study predate the infection). Cell type and time point are not known. CDR3 DNA: TGCGCCAGCAGCCAGAGGGACTATGGCTACACCTTC. Its protein is CASSQRDYGYTF.